This is a list of T cell receptor beta chains from one sample in a study of blood T cell repertoires in COVID-19. TCRdb's table, derived via immunoSEQ multiplex PCR, lists solely in-frame clones and lacks some. This table holds 100,000 or so clones, about three quarters found once. Sequenced material: peripheral blood. The receptors originated from an elderly man with acute or convalescent COVID-19. The CDR3 runs from the conserved cysteine through the conserved F or W. The order of the fields is V gene, clone size, J gene, D gene, CDR3 protein, CDR3 DNA. D genes are given only for firm matches. Rows give clone size only sometimes, using once, few, many, or a class for an expanded clone.

>TRBV9|NA|TRBJ2-3|NA
CASSAEGRGTQYF
TGTGCCAGCAGCGCTGAGGGCCGGGGTACGCAGTATTTT
>TRBV7-2|NA|TRBJ2-5|NA
CASSLVFGKETQYF
TGTGCCAGCAGCTTAGTGTTCGGTAAAGAGACCCAGTACTTC
>TRBV28|NA|TRBJ1-5|TRBD1
CASLQGARNQPQHF
TGTGCCAGCCTACAGGGGGCACGCAATCAGCCCCAGCATTTT
>TRBV24-1|NA|TRBJ1-5|NA
CATSTSSVGGNQPQHF
TGTGCCACCAGTACCTCTTCCGTAGGGGGCAATCAGCCCCAGCATTTT
>TRBV4-3|few|TRBJ2-7|NA
CASSLALSYEQYF
TGCGCCAGCAGCCTGGCTCTCTCCTACGAGCAGTACTTC
>TRBV5-5|many|TRBJ2-2|TRBD1
CASGSGTGALYGTGELFF
TGTGCCAGCGGATCCGGGACAGGGGCCCTCTATGGGACCGGGGAGCTGTTTTTT
>TRBV14|NA|TRBJ1-6|NA
CASSQGATGTYNSPLHF
TGTGCCAGCAGCCAAGGGGCCACAGGGACCTATAATTCACCCCTCCACTTT
>TRBV3-1/TRBV3-2|NA|TRBJ2-1|NA
CASSQDIGTVGNEQFF
TGTGCCAGCAGCCAAGACATAGGAACAGTCGGTAATGAGCAGTTCTTC
>TRBV28|few|TRBJ2-7|NA
CASNGGASSYEQYF
TGTGCCAGCAATGGGGGGGCGAGCTCCTACGAGCAGTACTTC
>TRBV6-2/TRBV6-3|NA|TRBJ1-6|NA
CASSYFSDNSPLHF
TGTGCCAGCAGTTATTTCAGCGATAATTCACCCCTCCACTTT
>TRBV7-6|NA|TRBJ2-1|TRBD2
CASSSLPPGLAGSGGSYNEQFF
TGTGCCAGCAGCTCTCTCCCTCCGGGACTAGCGGGATCAGGGGGCTCCTACAATGAGCAGTTCTTC
>TRBV6-5|once|TRBJ2-3|TRBD2
CATSRGGSTDTQYF
TGTGCCACCTCCCGGGGGGGAAGCACAGATACGCAGTATTTT
>TRBV7-9|many|TRBJ1-2|NA
CASSPNAGARGYTF
TGTGCCAGCAGTCCTAACGCGGGCGCGAGGGGCTACACCTTC
>TRBV9|NA|TRBJ2-1|TRBD2
CASSVAGGGYNEQFF
TGTGCCAGCAGCGTAGCCGGGGGGGGTTACAATGAGCAGTTCTTC
>TRBV4-3|once|TRBJ2-3|NA
CASSRGILDTQYF
TGCGCCAGCAGCCGAGGCATACTGGATACGCAGTATTTT
>TRBV12-5|NA|TRBJ1-5|NA
CASGLVDLGTGSNQPQHF
TGTGCTAGTGGTTTGGTAGACTTGGGAACAGGGAGCAATCAGCCCCAGCATTTT
>TRBV29-1|NA|TRBJ2-7|TRBD2
CSVGVSSGRADEQYF
TGCAGCGTTGGTGTTTCTAGCGGGAGGGCCGACGAGCAGTACTTC
>TRBV7-8|NA|TRBJ1-4|NA
CASSLSMFSRANEKLFF
TGTGCCAGCAGCTTATCGATGTTCTCTCGGGCTAATGAAAAACTGTTTTTT
>TRBV19|NA|TRBJ2-2|TRBD2
CASSILAGANTGELFF
TGTGCCAGTAGTATTTTAGCGGGAGCGAACACCGGGGAGCTGTTTTTT
>TRBV7-2|NA|TRBJ1-1|TRBD1
CASSLTGYGGTEAFF
TGTGCCAGCAGCCTGACAGGGTATGGCGGCACTGAAGCTTTCTTT
>TRBV10-3|NA|TRBJ1-6|NA
CAISPADGSSYNSPLHF
TGTGCCATCAGTCCGGCGGACGGGAGCTCCTATAATTCACCCCTCCACTTT
>TRBV19|NA|TRBJ2-3|TRBD2
CASSVGLAGVDTQYF
TGTGCCAGTAGTGTGGGACTAGCGGGAGTAGATACGCAGTATTTT
>TRBV11-2|few|TRBJ1-2|NA
CASSSRTAETYGYTF
TGTGCCAGCAGCTCCCGGACAGCCGAGACCTATGGCTACACCTTC
>TRBV6-5|many|TRBJ1-5|NA
CASSYMGGQPQHF
TGTGCCAGCAGTTATATGGGAGGGCAGCCCCAGCATTTT
>TRBV27|NA|TRBJ2-2|NA
CASSPGGSGRELFF
TGTGCCAGCAGTCCAGGTGGGTCTGGCCGGGAGCTGTTTTTT
>TRBV28|NA|TRBJ1-2|NA
CASSAFSENYGYTF
TGTGCCAGCAGTGCGTTCTCGGAGAACTATGGCTACACCTTC
>TRBV13|NA|TRBJ2-3|TRBD2
CASSFTGLGEGDTQYF
TGTGCCAGCAGCTTCACCGGACTAGGGGAAGGGGATACGCAGTATTTT
>TRBV4-1|NA|TRBJ2-2|NA
CASRRGNTGELFF
TGCGCCAGCAGGCGGGGTAACACCGGGGAGCTGTTTTTT
>TRBV4-3|NA|TRBJ2-2|NA
CASSQGGIDTGELFF
TGCGCCAGCAGCCAAGGCGGGATCGACACCGGGGAGCTGTTTTTT
>TRBV30|NA|TRBJ2-3|TRBD2
CAWSVGGGSSTDTQYF
TGTGCCTGGAGTGTAGGTGGCGGGAGTAGCACAGATACGCAGTATTTT
>TRBV19|NA|TRBJ1-1|NA
CASSIGWAGFAEAFF
TGTGCCAGTAGTATAGGGTGGGCGGGGTTCGCTGAAGCTTTCTTT
>TRBV15|NA|TRBJ1-1|NA
CATSQDREAFF
TGTGCCACCAGCCAGGACAGAGAAGCTTTCTTT
>TRBV10-1|NA|TRBJ1-1|TRBD1
CAPGQGNTEAFF
TGCGCACCGGGACAGGGGAACACTGAAGCTTTCTTT
>TRBV29-1|NA|TRBJ1-1|NA
CSADGSFKNTEAFF
TGCAGCGCCGACGGGTCATTCAAGAACACTGAAGCTTTCTTT
>TRBV14|hyperexpanded|TRBJ2-7|TRBD2
CASSYSSGSSAYEQYF
TGTGCCAGCAGCTACTCTAGCGGGAGTTCTGCCTACGAGCAGTACTTC
>TRBV5-1|NA|TRBJ2-5|TRBD2
CASSVPSGSRETQYF
TGCGCCAGCAGCGTGCCTAGCGGGAGTCGAGAGACCCAGTACTTC
>TRBV7-2|NA|TRBJ2-3|TRBD2
CAGGAGGSDTQYF
TGTGCCGGAGGGGCGGGGGGATCAGATACGCAGTATTTT
>TRBV2|NA|TRBJ1-1|NA
CASSVSSRAFF
TGTGCCAGCAGTGTTAGTAGCCGAGCTTTCTTT
>TRBV6-5|once|TRBJ2-6|NA
CASSPIVSGANVLTF
TGTGCCAGCAGTCCTATCGTTTCTGGGGCCAACGTCCTGACTTTC
>TRBV28|NA|TRBJ2-7|NA
CASSLYGPETYEQYF
TGTGCCAGCAGTTTGTATGGGCCTGAAACCTACGAGCAGTACTTC
>TRBV4-2|once|TRBJ2-7|NA
CASSQDWPGASYEQYF
TGTGCCAGCAGCCAAGATTGGCCAGGGGCCTCCTACGAGCAGTACTTC
>TRBV14|NA|TRBJ2-1|TRBD2
CASSQPGLAGIDEQFF
TGTGCCAGCAGCCAACCGGGACTAGCGGGAATAGATGAGCAGTTCTTC
>TRBV6-6|NA|TRBJ2-3|NA
CATLRDTQYF
TGTGCCACCTTGAGAGATACGCAGTATTTT
>TRBV7-2|NA|TRBJ2-3|TRBD2
CASSLGHGRATDTQYF
TGTGCCAGCAGCTTAGGCCACGGGAGGGCCACAGATACGCAGTATTTT
>TRBV28|NA|TRBJ2-7|TRBD2
CASSSFASGRPYEQYF
TGTGCCAGCAGTTCTTTCGCAAGCGGGAGGCCCTACGAGCAGTACTTC
>TRBV28|once|TRBJ2-5|TRBD1
CASSLGTEKTQYF
TGTGCCAGCAGTTTAGGGACAGAAAAGACCCAGTACTTC
>TRBV27|few|TRBJ1-5|NA
CASRGWGGVSNQPQHF
TGTGCCAGCAGGGGGTGGGGGGGAGTGAGCAATCAGCCCCAGCATTTT